The next 4 T cell receptor beta chains were all read from a single sample in a study of T cell changes during pregnancy in multiple sclerosis (dated 2019 in TCRdb). Libraries were prepared through the immunoSEQ multiplex PCR assay. TCRdb limited this immuneACCESS table to in-frame rearrangements with V and J called. A share of clones is missing; checked studies link under half to unresolved V genes, and the rest is unexplained. Here the sample has roughly 27,000 clones; under 90% occur a single time. In total, the top ten clones hold 6.5% to 8.5% of the sample. Sequences were derived from CD8+ T cells from peripheral blood mononuclear cells, sampled after pregnancy. These receptors were obtained from a female donor with multiple sclerosis, enrolled in a pregnancy study.

The gene calls are TRBV28 and TRBJ2-3; unclear D gene. Trimming cost V 3 bases and J 0 bases, with 4 bases left between them. Germline CDR1 MDHEN, CDR2 SYDVKM. The CDR3 length is 13 residues. The CDR3 region has the DNA TGTGCCAGCAGTTTCTATAGCACAGATACGCAGTATTTT. Translated: CASSFYSTDTQYF.

The rearrangement links TRBV9 to TRBJ1-1; D is perhaps TRBD1 (5 bases). V was trimmed by 0 bases and J by 1 base, leaving 7 bases between them. This CDR3 is 14 amino acids long. The germline CDR1 and CDR2 sequences are SGDLS and YYNGEE. Here the CDR3 DNA reads TGTGCCAGCAGCGTAGGGGGGGAGAACACTGAAGCTTTCTTT. Amino acid sequence: CASSVGGENTEAFF.

The chain combines TRBV5-1 with TRBJ2-7; 8 nucleotides match TRBD2. The germline CDR1 and CDR2 sequences are SGHRS and YFSETQ. V gave up 0 bases and J gave up 6 bases; unmatched junction bases: 5. The length of the CDR3 is 14 residues. CDR3 residues: CASSLVSGAFEQYF. CDR3 DNA: TGCGCCAGCAGCTTGGTTAGCGGGGCCTTCGAGCAGTACTTC. Variable domain in full (rest from reference TRBV5-1 and TRBJ2-7): KAGVTQTPRYLIKTRGQQVTLSCSPISGHRSVSWYQQTPGQGLQFLFEYFSETQRNKGNFPGRFSGRQFSNSRSEMNVSTLELGDSALYLCASSLVSGAFEQYFGPGTRLTVT.

This rearrangement joins TRBV6-5 to TRBJ2-5; tentative D call: TRBD2 (6 bases). There are 13 residues in the CDR3. V was trimmed by 7 bases and J by 3 bases, leaving 12 bases between them. Germline values: CDR1 MNHEY, CDR2 SVGAGI. CDR3 sequence: CASTRVAEETQYF. CDR3 DNA: TGTGCCAGCACCCGAGTAGCGGAAGAGACCCAGTACTTC.